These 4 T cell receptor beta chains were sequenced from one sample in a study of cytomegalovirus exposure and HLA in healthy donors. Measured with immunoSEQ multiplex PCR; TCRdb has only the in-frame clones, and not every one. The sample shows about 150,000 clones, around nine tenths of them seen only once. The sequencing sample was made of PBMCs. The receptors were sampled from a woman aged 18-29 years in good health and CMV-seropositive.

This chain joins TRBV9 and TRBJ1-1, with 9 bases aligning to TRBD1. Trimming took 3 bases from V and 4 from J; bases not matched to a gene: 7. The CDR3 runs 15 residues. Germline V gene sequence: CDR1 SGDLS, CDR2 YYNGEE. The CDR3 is CASSAETGGPTEAFF. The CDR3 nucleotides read TGTGCCAGCAGCGCCGAGACAGGGGGTCCCACTGAAGCTTTCTTT.

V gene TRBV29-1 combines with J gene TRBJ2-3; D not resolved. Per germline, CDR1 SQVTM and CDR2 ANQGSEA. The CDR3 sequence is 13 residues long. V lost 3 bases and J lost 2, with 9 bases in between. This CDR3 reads CSVDLENTDTQYF. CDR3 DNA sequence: TGCAGCGTTGATCTAGAGAACACAGATACGCAGTATTTT.

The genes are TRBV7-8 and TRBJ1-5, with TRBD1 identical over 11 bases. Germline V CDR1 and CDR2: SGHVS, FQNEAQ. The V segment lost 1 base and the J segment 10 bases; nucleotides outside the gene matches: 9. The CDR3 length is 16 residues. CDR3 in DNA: TGTGCCAGCAGCTTAGTTCTCGGACAGGGGGCGCCCCCCCAGCATTTT. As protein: CASSLVLGQGAPPQHF.

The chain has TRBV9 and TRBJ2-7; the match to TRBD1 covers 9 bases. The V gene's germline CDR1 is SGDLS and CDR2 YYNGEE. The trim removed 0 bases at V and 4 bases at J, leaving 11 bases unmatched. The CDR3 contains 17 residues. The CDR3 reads CASSVGGGTGRMYEQYF. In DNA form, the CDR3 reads TGTGCCAGCAGCGTAGGTGGGGGGACAGGGAGAATGTACGAGCAGTACTTC.